This entry features one T cell receptor (beta chain) sequence. Antigen: not known. Germline CDR1 SGHTA, CDR2 FQGTGA. The ends were cut back, 5 bases at V and 0 bases at J, with 7 bases in the middle. The CDR3 is 13 residues long. Sequencing libraries made from TCR beta cDNA carried unique molecular identifiers. TCRdb re-called the PCR reads through MiXCR, storing one row per CDR3 protein. The table shows about 500,000 distinct CDR3 sequences, with approximately 46% occurring only once. This sample stems from a study of post-analysis software for immune sequencing data. Study-level results: In patients, about five TRBV segments were more frequent than in controls, with TRBV5-6, TRBV5-1 and TRBV20-1 among them. Same-batch preparations were strongly co-clustered by F measure.

The material sequenced was blood. The chain carries TRBV7-3 and TRBJ1-1, with a possible D match to TRBD1 (5 bases). This sequence originates from a girl aged 5-17 years with multiple sclerosis. The CDR3 loop is CASSQGVNTEAFF. In nucleotides, the CDR3 is TGTGCCAGCAGCCAGGGAGTGAACACTGAAGCTTTCTTT. Together with reference TRBV7-3 and TRBJ1-1, the CDR3 gives the full variable domain: GAGVSQTPSNKVTEKGKYVELRCDPISGHTALYWYRQSLGQGPEFLIYFQGTGAADDSGLPNDRFFAVRPEGSVSTLKIQRTERGDSAVYLCASSQGVNTEAFFGQGTRLTVV.